These T cell receptor beta chains were read from a single sample in a study of blood T cell repertoires in COVID-19. Clones were sequenced by immunoSEQ multiplex PCR, and TCRdb holds only the in-frame ones, with some missing. The sample includes some 150,000 clones, about 90% seen only once; the top ten take over 35%. The sequencing input was peripheral blood. All receptors derive from a man aged 45-65 years who had recovered from COVID-19. CDR3s include the opening cysteine and the closing phenylalanine or tryptophan. A D gene is named only where the DNA matches it firmly. A row's size may be missing; if present it is once, few, many or a size class.

TRBJ1-1,few,TRBV6-5,TRBD1,CASNGQGARPAFF,TGTGCCAGCAACGGGCAGGGGGCGCGTCCAGCTTTCTTT
TRBJ2-7,-,TRBV6-5,-,CASSYSRSGYEQYF,TGTGCCAGCAGTTACTCTAGAAGTGGTTACGAGCAGTACTTC
TRBJ2-3,-,TRBV15,TRBD2,CATSRVTSGGFSGSADTQYF,TGTGCCACCAGCAGAGTGACTAGCGGGGGGTTTAGTGGTAGCGCAGATACGCAGTATTTT
TRBJ1-5,-,TRBV6-5,TRBD1,CASSSGQGAYQPQHF,TGTGCCAGCAGTTCAGGACAGGGGGCGTATCAGCCCCAGCATTTT
TRBJ2-7,-,TRBV29-1,TRBD1,CSVEDRANYEQYF,TGCAGCGTCGAGGACAGGGCAAACTACGAGCAGTACTTC
TRBJ2-3,-,TRBV30,-,CAWSWAPSTDTQYF,TGTGCCTGGAGTTGGGCCCCGAGCACAGATACGCAGTATTTT
TRBJ2-3,-,TRBV4-3,-,CASSQEPRGSESTDTQYF,TGCGCCAGCAGCCAAGAACCCAGGGGTAGCGAGAGCACAGATACGCAGTATTTT
TRBJ2-3,-,TRBV3-1/TRBV3-2,-,CASSQELALDTQYF,TGTGCCAGCAGCCAGGAGCTAGCTTTAGATACGCAGTATTTT
TRBJ1-1,-,TRBV5-1,-,CASSSDFNEAFF,TGCGCCAGCAGCTCTGACTTCAATGAAGCTTTCTTT
TRBJ1-1,once,TRBV7-9,TRBD1,CASTSQGGTEAFF,TGTGCCAGCACCTCCCAGGGGGGAACTGAAGCTTTCTTT
TRBJ1-1,few,TRBV7-9,TRBD1,CASSLMGQGVVNTEAFF,TGTGCCAGCAGCTTAATGGGACAGGGGGTTGTGAACACTGAAGCTTTCTTT
TRBJ1-2,-,TRBV7-2,TRBD1,CASSSGQGLYGYTF,TGTGCCAGCAGCTCCGGACAGGGGCTCTATGGCTACACCTTC
TRBJ2-7,-,TRBV4-2,TRBD1,CASSQELLGQGVPYEQYF,TGTGCCAGCAGCCAAGAACTGCTGGGACAGGGGGTCCCCTACGAGCAGTACTTC
TRBJ2-3,-,TRBV10-3,TRBD2,CAIRRDYLYTDTQYF,TGTGCCATCAGAAGGGACTATCTTTACACAGATACGCAGTATTTT
TRBJ1-5,-,TRBV20-1,-,CSASNADSNQPQHF,TGCAGTGCTAGTAACGCGGATAGCAATCAGCCCCAGCATTTT
TRBJ2-7,-,TRBV11-2,-,CASSLDLGPQYF,TGTGCCAGCAGCTTAGATCTTGGGCCCCAGTACTTC
TRBJ2-5,few,TRBV7-2,TRBD1,CASSLAIPGQARETQYF,TGTGCCAGCAGCTTAGCCATACCCGGACAGGCGAGGGAGACCCAGTACTTC
TRBJ1-2,-,TRBV5-8,TRBD1,CASSIGTGRNYGYTF,TGTGCCAGCAGCATCGGGACAGGCCGAAACTATGGCTACACCTTC
TRBJ2-1,-,TRBV7-8,-,CASSLATGTNEQFF,TGTGCCAGCAGCTTAGCGACTGGCACCAATGAGCAGTTCTTC
TRBJ2-6,few,TRBV3-1/TRBV3-2,-,CASSHSGSNSGANVLTF,TGTGCCAGCAGCCACTCCGGGTCGAACTCTGGGGCCAACGTCCTGACTTTC
TRBJ1-6,-,TRBV6-5,TRBD1,CASSSGQGYSPLHF,TGTGCCAGCAGTTCCGGACAGGGATATTCACCCCTCCACTTT
TRBJ2-3,-,TRBV27,-,CASRKSPVSTDTQYF,TGTGCCAGCAGGAAGTCGCCAGTGAGCACAGATACGCAGTATTTT
TRBJ1-5,-,TRBV6-1,-,CASSDTGLVRDQPQHF,TGTGCCAGCAGTGACACAGGATTGGTGCGCGATCAGCCCCAGCATTTT
TRBJ2-3,-,TRBV2,-,CASSESPAGADTQYF,TGTGCCAGCAGTGAGAGCCCGGCAGGCGCAGATACGCAGTATTTT
TRBJ2-1,-,TRBV18,-,CASSPTGPYNEQFF,TGTGCCAGCTCGCCCACAGGCCCCTACAATGAGCAGTTCTTC
TRBJ2-1,-,TRBV19,-,CASSITGSYNEQFF,TGTGCCAGTAGTATAACAGGGTCCTACAATGAGCAGTTCTTC
TRBJ2-1,-,TRBV6-2/TRBV6-3,TRBD2,CASSPPGLAGYNEQFF,TGTGCCAGCAGCCCTCCGGGACTAGCGGGTTACAATGAGCAGTTCTTC